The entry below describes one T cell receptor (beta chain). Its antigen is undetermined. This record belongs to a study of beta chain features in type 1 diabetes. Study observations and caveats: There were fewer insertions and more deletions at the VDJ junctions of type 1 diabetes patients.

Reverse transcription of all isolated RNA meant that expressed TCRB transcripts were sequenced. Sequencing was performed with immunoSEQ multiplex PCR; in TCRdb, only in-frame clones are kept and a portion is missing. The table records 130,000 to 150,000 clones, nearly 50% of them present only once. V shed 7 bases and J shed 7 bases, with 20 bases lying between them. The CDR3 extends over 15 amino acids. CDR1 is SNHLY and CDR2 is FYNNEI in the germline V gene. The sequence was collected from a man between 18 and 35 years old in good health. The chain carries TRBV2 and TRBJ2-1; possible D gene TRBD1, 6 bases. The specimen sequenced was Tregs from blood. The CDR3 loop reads CASTQRGISDNEQFF. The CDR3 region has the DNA TGTGCCAGCACCCAAAGGGGGATAAGTGATAATGAGCAGTTCTTC.